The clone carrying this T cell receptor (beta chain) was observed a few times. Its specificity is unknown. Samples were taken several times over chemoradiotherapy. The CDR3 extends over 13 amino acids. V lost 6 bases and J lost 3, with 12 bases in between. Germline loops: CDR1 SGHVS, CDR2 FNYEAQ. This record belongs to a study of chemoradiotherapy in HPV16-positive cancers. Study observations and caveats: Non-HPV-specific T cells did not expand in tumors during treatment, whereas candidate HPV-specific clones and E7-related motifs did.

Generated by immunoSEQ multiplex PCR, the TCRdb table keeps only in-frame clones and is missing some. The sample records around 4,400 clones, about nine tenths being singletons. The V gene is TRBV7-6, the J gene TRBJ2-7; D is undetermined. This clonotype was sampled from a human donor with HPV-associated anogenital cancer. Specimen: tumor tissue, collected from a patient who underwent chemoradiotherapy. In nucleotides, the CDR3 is TGTGCCAGCAGTTCCGGACCAAACTACGAGCAGTACTTC. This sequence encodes CASSSGPNYEQYF.